Following are 9 T cell receptor beta chains from one sample sequenced in a study of technical replicates of blood from several donors. Generated by immunoSEQ multiplex PCR, the TCRdb table keeps only in-frame clones and is missing some. This sample has 55,000 to 80,000 clones, with around nine tenths found just once. The source material was PBMCs. These receptors were obtained from a human donor in good health. Some clones in this sample may be carry-over from other donors' samples.

V is TRBV27 and J is TRBJ2-3, with 7 positions matching TRBD2. V gave up 5 bases and J gave up 0 bases; unmatched junction bases: 8. CDR3 length: 16 amino acids. Germline V gives CDR1 MNHEY, CDR2 SMNVEV (reference sequence). The CDR3 DNA is TGTGCCAGCAGTCATTCTAGCGGTACTAGCACAGATACGCAGTATTTT. Translated, it gives CASSHSSGTSTDTQYF.

The chain is built from TRBV7-6 and TRBJ2-5; 9 bases line up with TRBD2. Germline CDR1 reads SGHVS; CDR2 reads FNYEAQ. The V and J ends lost 1 base and 8 bases, in that order; junction bases with no gene match: 8. CDR3 length equals 15 residues. CDR3 amino acids: CASSLVFASGNTQYF. The CDR3 region has the DNA TGTGCCAGCAGCTTAGTATTCGCTAGCGGGAATACCCAGTACTTC.

V gene TRBV27 combines with J gene TRBJ1-1; D perhaps matches TRBD1 (6 bases). Trimming took 7 bases from V and 5 from J, leaving 17 bases between them. Germline loops: CDR1 MNHEY, CDR2 SMNVEV (reference sequence). This CDR3 has 14 residues. The CDR3 loop reads CASTNRGGGTEAFF. The CDR3 DNA follows: TGTGCCAGCACCAACCGGGGAGGGGGAACTGAAGCTTTCTTT.

The chain employs TRBV7-6 and TRBJ1-6; 7 bases align to TRBD1. This CDR3 comprises 14 residues. CDR1 SGHVS and CDR2 FNYEAQ come from the germline V gene. J lost 7 bases, V lost 5 bases, and 5 bases had no gene match. CDR3 residues: CASSRGQLNSPLHF. CDR3 DNA sequence: TGTGCCAGCAGCCGGGGACAGTTAAATTCACCCCTCCACTTT.

The rearrangement links TRBV5-3 to TRBJ1-5; unclear D gene. TRBV5-3 is an ORF; its function is uncertain. This CDR3 has 16 residues. Trimming stripped 1 base from V and 7 bases from J, with 18 bases between. The CDR3 spells CARSLSAEPISQPQHF. CDR3 bases: TGTGCCAGAAGCTTGTCCGCGGAACCGATCTCGCAGCCCCAGCATTTT.

V gene TRBV7-2 combines with J gene TRBJ2-6, with D possibly being TRBD2 (6 bases). The CDR3 runs 16 residues. Germline lookup yields CDR1 SGHTA and CDR2 FQGNSA. V lost 4 bases, J lost 4 bases, and 14 bases lay in between. CDR3 amino acids: CASSYAAGFGANVLTF. CDR3 nucleotide sequence: TGTGCCAGCAGCTACGCGGCGGGGTTCGGGGCCAACGTCCTGACTTTC. The full variable domain, rest sourced from reference TRBV7-2 and TRBJ2-6, is GAGVSQSPSNKVTEKGKDVELRCDPISGHTALYWYRQSLGQGLEFLIYFQGNSAPDKSGLPSDRFSAERTGGSVSTLTIQRTQQEDSAVYLCASSYAAGFGANVLTFGAGSRLTVL.

The rearrangement links TRBV30 to TRBJ2-3, with TRBD2 matching 9 bases. V trimming: 3 bases; J trimming: 4 bases; junction bases outside the gene matches: 11. CDR1 is GTSNPN, CDR2 SVGIG, per germline (reference sequence). The CDR3 spans 16 residues. For the CDR3, the DNA is TGTGCCTGGAGCCAGGGACTAGCTGGTGGGGCAGATACGCAGTATTTT. Translated: CAWSQGLAGGADTQYF. Filled out from reference TRBV30 and TRBJ2-3, the complete variable domain reads SQTIHQWPATLVQPVGSPLSLECTVEGTSNPNLYWYRQAAGRGLQLLFYSVGIGQISSEVPQNLSASRPQDRQFILSSKKLLLSDSGFYLCAWSQGLAGGADTQYFGPGTRLTVL.

The chain uses TRBV13 and TRBJ1-4; tentative D call: TRBD1 (5 bases). The CDR3 contains 15 residues. V lost 0 bases and J 5 bases, leaving 10 bases between the germline ends. CDR1 is PRHDT, CDR2 FYEKMQ, per germline (reference sequence). CDR3 bases: TGTGCCAGCAGCTTAGGACGGGAGGGGAATGAAAAACTGTTTTTT. Residues: CASSLGREGNEKLFF.

The J gene is TRBJ1-6, the V gene TRBV19, with 10 nucleotides matching TRBD1. The CDR3 sequence is 16 residues long. Germline lookup yields CDR1 LNHDA and CDR2 SQIVND (reference sequence). The trim removed 5 bases at V and 7 bases at J, leaving 8 bases unmatched. The CDR3 loop is CASSPVWGQGNSPLHF. In DNA form, the CDR3 reads TGTGCCAGTAGTCCCGTGTGGGGACAGGGGAATTCACCCCTCCACTTT.